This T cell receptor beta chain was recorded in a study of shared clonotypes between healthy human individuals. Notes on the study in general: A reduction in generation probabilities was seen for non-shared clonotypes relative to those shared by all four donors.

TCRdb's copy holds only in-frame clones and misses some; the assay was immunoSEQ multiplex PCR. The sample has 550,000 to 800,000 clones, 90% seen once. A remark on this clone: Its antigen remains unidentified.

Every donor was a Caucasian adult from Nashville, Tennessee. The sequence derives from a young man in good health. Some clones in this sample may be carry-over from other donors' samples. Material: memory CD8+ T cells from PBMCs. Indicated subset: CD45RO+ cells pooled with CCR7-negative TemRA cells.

The CDR3 sequence: CASSPRQGVWDQPQHF. CDR3 nucleotide sequence: TGTGCCAGCAGCCCACGACAGGGGGTTTGGGATCAGCCCCAGCATTTT. This rearrangement joins TRBV6-6 to TRBJ1-5; TRBD1 agrees at 9 bases. The CDR3 covers 16 residues. Losses at the gene ends were 6 bases for V and 5 bases for J; bases not matched to a gene: 11. Germline CDR1 reads MNHNY; CDR2 reads SVGAGI (reference sequence).